This TCR beta chain was captured by sequencing in a study of T cell repertoires in cytomegalovirus infection. TCRdb used MiXCR to reprocess the reads, holding one entry per CDR3 protein. The sample has over 100,000 distinct CDR3 sequences, about 30% seen once. CDR1 is LNHDA, CDR2 SQIVND, per germline (reference sequence). This CDR3 region has 14 residues. The J segment lost 5 bases and the V segment lost 6 bases, leaving 9 bases of the junction unmatched. This clonotype was detected ten times or more. Its antigen remains unidentified. The sample here was CD8+ T cells from cultured PBMCs, taken from culture after CMV antigen stimulation. The TCR comes from a human donor in good health (CMV status not recorded). Some clones in this sample may be carry-over from other donors' samples. J is TRBJ1-2 and V is TRBV19, with 7 bases identical to TRBD1. The CDR3 spells CASSPPGTVYGYTF. The CDR3 nucleotides read TGTGCCAGTAGCCCCCCCGGGACAGTGTATGGCTACACCTTC.